This T cell receptor beta chain was captured in a study of blood T cell repertoires in COVID-19 (TCRdb year 2020). For the study in its entirety: Samples covering the acute and convalescent phases of COVID-19 were provided by collaborators in the United States, Italy and Spain. The prospective study material was composed of cDNA or gDNA derived from T cells, B-cell-depleted T cells, or PBMCs. Subjects who had been exposed to COVID-19, were actively infected with it, or had recovered from it provided the deeply sampled blood TCRbeta repertoires that made up the dataset. The repertoires were made available in a free public database intended to serve as a resource for research on the immune response to SARS-CoV-2. Samples were obtained from the ongoing ImmuneRACE study (first 160 participants) and from over 1,000 subjects provided by 6 global collaborators. A de-identified subject ID, COVID-19 status, age in years and sex were almost always included in the sample metadata. Where HLA class I and class II types were available, the types were taken from metadata supplied by the sample provider, not from assay-based typing.

The CDR3 numbers 16 residues from cysteine through phenylalanine. CDR3 DNA only is kept here, 48 bases in frame from base 1. CDR1 and CDR2 are read off the germline V gene as SGDLS and YYNGEE. Trimming leaves V shorter by 4 bases and J shorter by 2 bases, with the junction holding 4 bases beyond the gene matches. TCRbeta CDR3 regions were amplified from genomic DNA by means of the immunoSEQ Assay, a bias-controlled multiplex PCR. Processing in the source paper ran as follows. Within the assay, amplification of reference gene primers was used to estimate how many nucleated cells each sample contained. To quantify the absolute abundance of each unique TCRbeta CDR3 rearrangement, sequence reads were collapsed and filtered. For each sample, productive Simpson clonality was calculated by taking the square root of Simpson's diversity index across productive rearrangements. TCRdb took this table from immuneACCESS and kept in-frame rearrangements with V and J called. Such tables lack part of the clones; where checked against another copy, unresolved V genes explain under half of the gap, and the rest is unexplained. The DNA was the basis for D and trimming; V, J and clone size are from that table. Counted in this sample were roughly 100,000 clones; about 82% of them appeared once. The ten largest clones represent 6.2% of the sample.

One collaborating source in Seattle enrolled patients during active infection and followed them longitudinally through the course of disease. The collaborating institutions used their own protocols to collect whole blood in K2EDTA tubes. Collaborator samples were shipped for TCRbeta analysis as frozen whole blood, isolated PBMCs, or DNA extracted from either sample type. With regard to this clone: It lacks a known antigen. Base-call qualities are not available, and no considerably larger clone is one nucleotide away.

Results the study describes overall, beyond this receptor: The amount of clinical and demographic metadata varied by source and participant and was provided uncurated.

The receptor comes from an elderly man with COVID-19, enrolled during active disease. Sequenced input: peripheral blood. The receptor chain draws on TRBV9 and TRBJ2-3; 13 central bases correspond to TRBD2. This receptor has the CDR3 CASSPGLAGATDTQYF. The DNA sequence follows: TGTGCCAGCAGCCCAGGACTAGCGGGGGCCACAGATACGCAGTATTTT.